This T cell receptor (beta chain) was documented in a study of response to subunit inactivated influenza vaccine. Study-wide points: It was the authors' suggestion that each seasonal influenza vaccination recruits few new T cells.

This clonotype was observed many times. The antigen is unknown. TCRdb reprocessed the RT-PCR reads with MiXCR, giving one entry per CDR3 protein. The repertoire includes a few hundred thousand distinct CDR3 sequences, 10% to 11% of them detected once, and less than 15% sits in the top ten. The CDR3 length is 15 residues. V shed 3 bases and J shed 2 bases, with 10 bases lying between them. The chain couples TRBV12-3 or TRBV12-4 to TRBJ2-2; perhaps TRBD2 as D (5 bases). This receptor was obtained from a man aged 45 to 65 who received an inactivated influenza vaccine. The specimen was PBMCs from blood, collected 45 days after vaccination. CDR3 sequence: CASSLGRLNTGELFF. The DNA of the CDR3 is TGTGCCAGCAGTTTGGGGAGACTTAACACCGGGGAGCTGTTTTTT.